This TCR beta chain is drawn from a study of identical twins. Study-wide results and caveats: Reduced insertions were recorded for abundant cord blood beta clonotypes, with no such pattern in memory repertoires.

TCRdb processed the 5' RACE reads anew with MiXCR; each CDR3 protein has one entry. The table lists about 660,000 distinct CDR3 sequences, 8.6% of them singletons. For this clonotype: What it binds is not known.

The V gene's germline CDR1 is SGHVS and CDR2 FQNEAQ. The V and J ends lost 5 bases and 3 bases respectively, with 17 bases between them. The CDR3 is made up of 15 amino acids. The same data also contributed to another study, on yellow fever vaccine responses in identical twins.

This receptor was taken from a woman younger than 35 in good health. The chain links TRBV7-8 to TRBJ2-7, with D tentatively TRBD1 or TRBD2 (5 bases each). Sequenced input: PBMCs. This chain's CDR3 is CASSPTAGAVYEQYF. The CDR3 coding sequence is TGTGCCAGCAGCCCCACCGCCGGGGCGGTCTACGAGCAGTACTTC.